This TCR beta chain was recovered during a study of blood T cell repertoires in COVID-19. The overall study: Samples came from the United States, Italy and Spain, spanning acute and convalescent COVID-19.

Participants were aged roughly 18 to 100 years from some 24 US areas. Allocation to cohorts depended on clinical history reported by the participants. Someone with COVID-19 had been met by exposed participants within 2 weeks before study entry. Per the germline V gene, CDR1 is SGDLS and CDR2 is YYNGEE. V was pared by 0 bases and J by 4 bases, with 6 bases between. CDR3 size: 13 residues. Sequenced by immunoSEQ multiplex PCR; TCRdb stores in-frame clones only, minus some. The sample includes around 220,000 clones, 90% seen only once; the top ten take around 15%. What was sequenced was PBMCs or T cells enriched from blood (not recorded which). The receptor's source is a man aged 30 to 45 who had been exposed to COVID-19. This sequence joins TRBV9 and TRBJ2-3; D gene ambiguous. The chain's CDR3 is CASSVVAPDTQYF. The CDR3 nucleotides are TGTGCCAGCAGCGTAGTGGCTCCAGATACGCAGTATTTT.